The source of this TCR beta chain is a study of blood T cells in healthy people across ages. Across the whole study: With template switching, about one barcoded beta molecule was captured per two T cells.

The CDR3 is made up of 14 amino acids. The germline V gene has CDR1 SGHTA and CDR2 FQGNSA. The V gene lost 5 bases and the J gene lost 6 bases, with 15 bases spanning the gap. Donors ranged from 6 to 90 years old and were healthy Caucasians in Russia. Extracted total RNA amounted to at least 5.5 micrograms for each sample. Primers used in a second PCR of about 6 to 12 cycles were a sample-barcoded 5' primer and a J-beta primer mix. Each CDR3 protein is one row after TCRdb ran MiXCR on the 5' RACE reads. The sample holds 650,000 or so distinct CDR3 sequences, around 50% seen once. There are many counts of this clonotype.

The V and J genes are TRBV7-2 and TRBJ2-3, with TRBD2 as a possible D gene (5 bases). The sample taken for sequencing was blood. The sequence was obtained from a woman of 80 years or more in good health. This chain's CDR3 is CASSPRRSVDTQYF. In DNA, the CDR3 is TGTGCCAGCAGCCCCCGGAGGTCAGTGGATACGCAGTATTTT.